This T cell receptor beta chain is from a study of technical replicates of blood from a few donors. Clones were sequenced by immunoSEQ multiplex PCR, and TCRdb holds only the in-frame ones, with some missing. The sample has about 88,000 clones; roughly 94% are singletons. This TCR was recovered from a human donor in good health. The sample taken for sequencing was T cells isolated from PBMCs.

CDR3 coding DNA: TGTGCCAGCTCACCAACCGGGAACTATGGCTACACCTTC. This codes for CASSPTGNYGYTF. The chain is built from TRBV19 and TRBJ1-2; D is unclear. This CDR3 comprises 13 residues. The germline V and J ends were trimmed by 9 bases and 2 bases, with 13 bases remaining between them. Germline assignment: CDR1 LNHDA and CDR2 SQIVND (reference sequence).